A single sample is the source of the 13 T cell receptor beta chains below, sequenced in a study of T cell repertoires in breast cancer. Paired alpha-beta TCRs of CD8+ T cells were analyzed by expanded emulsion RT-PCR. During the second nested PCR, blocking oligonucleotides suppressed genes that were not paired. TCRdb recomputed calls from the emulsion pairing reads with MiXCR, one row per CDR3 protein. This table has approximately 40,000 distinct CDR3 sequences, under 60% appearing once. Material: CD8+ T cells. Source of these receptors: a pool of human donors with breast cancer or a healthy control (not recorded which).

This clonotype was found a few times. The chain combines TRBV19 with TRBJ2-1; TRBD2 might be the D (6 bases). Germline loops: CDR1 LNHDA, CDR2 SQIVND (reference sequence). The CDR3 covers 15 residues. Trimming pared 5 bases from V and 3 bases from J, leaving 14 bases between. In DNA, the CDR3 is TGTGCCAGTAGTCCGGGACTTCCAATCTACAATGAGCAGTTCTTC. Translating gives CASSPGLPIYNEQFF.

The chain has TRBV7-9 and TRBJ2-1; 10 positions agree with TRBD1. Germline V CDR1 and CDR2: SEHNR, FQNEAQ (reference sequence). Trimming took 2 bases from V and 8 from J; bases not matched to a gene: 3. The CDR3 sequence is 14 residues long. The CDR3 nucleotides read TGTGCCAGCAGCTTACGACAGGGGGCAGATGAGCAGTTCTTC. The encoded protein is CASSLRQGADEQFF. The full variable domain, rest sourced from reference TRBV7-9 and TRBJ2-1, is DTGVSQNPRHKITKRGQNVTFRCDPISEHNRLYWYRQTLGQGPEFLTYFQNEAQLEKSRLLSDRFSAERPKGSFSTLEIQRTEQGDSAMYLCASSLRQGADEQFFGPGTRLTVL.

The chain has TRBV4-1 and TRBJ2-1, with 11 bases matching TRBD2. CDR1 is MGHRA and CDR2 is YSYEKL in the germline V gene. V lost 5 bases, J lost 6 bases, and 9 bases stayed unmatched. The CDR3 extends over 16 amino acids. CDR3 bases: TGCGCCAGCAGCAAGAAAATTAGCGGGGGGGGCAATGAGCAGTTCTTC. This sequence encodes CASSKKISGGGNEQFF.

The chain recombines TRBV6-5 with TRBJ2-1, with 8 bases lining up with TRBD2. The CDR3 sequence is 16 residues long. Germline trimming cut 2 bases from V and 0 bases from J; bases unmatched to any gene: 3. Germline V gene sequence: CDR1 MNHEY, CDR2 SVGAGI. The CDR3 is CASSYSGSSSYNEQFF. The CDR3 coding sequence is TGTGCCAGCAGTTACAGCGGGAGCAGCTCCTACAATGAGCAGTTCTTC.

This CDR3 reads CSARDLVTSGTDTQYF. For the CDR3, the DNA is TGCAGTGCTAGAGATTTGGTGACTAGCGGGACGGATACGCAGTATTTT. V usage is TRBV20-1 and J usage is TRBJ2-3; 11 nucleotides agree with TRBD2. The CDR3 covers 16 residues. Trimming at V came to 0 bases and at J to 6 bases, leaving 8 bases not matched to a gene. CDR1 is DFQATT and CDR2 is SNEGSKA in the germline V gene (reference sequence).

The CDR3 DNA is TGTGCCAGCTCACCACCCAGAGGGGAAGAGACCCAGTACTTC. It is translated as CASSPPRGEETQYF. The chain carries TRBV18 and TRBJ2-5, with D possibly called TRBD1 or TRBD2 (5 bases each). This CDR3 region has 14 residues. CDR1 is KGHSH, CDR2 LQKENI, per germline. The V end lost 0 bases, the J end lost 3 bases, and 8 bases lay between the germline ends.

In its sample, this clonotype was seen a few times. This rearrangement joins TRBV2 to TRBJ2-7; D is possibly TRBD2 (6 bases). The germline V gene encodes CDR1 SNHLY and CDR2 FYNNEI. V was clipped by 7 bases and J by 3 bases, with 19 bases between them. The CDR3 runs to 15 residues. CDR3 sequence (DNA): TGTGCCAGCATCGAAGACAGCACCGGGGGCTACGAGCAGTACTTC. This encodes CASIEDSTGGYEQYF.

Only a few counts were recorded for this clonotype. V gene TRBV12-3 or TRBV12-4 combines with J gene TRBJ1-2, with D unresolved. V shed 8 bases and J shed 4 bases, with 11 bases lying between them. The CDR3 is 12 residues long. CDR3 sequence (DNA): TGTGCCAGCGCGGGCAGTCCCTATGGCTACACCTTC. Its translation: CASAGSPYGYTF.

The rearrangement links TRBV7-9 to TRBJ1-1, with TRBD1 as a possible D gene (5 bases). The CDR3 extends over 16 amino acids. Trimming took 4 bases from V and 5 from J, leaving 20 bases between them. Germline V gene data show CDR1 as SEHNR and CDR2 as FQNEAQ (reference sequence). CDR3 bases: TGTGCCAGCAGCTCGACGAACTACGGGGACGGGACTGAAGCTTTCTTT. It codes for CASSSTNYGDGTEAFF.

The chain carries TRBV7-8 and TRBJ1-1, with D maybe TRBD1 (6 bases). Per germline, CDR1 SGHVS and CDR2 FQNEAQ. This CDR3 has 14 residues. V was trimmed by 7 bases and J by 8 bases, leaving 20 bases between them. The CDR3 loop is CASTKGSLTGEAFF. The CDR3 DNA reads TGTGCCAGCACCAAGGGGTCCCTCACAGGGGAAGCTTTCTTT.

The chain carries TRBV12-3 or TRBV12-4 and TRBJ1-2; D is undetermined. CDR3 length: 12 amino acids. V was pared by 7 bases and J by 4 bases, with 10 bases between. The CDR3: CASNAPPYGYTF. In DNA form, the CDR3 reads TGTGCCAGCAACGCCCCGCCCTATGGCTACACCTTC.

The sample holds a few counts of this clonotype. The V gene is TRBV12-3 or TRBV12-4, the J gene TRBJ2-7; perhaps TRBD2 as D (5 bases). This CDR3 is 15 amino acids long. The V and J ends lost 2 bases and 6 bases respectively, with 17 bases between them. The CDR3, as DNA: TGTGCCAGCAGTTTACCCCCGGGAACCCGCGGCGAGCAGTACTTC. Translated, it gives CASSLPPGTRGEQYF.

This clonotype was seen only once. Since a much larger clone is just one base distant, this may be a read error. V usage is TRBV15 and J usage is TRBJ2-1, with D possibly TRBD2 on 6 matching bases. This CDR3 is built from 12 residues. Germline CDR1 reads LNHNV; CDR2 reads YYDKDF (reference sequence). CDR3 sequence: CATSAYGSELFF. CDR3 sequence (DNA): TGTGCCACCAGCGCCTACGGGAGTGAGCTGTTCTTC.